This T cell receptor (beta chain) was captured by sequencing in a study of blood T cell repertoires in COVID-19. The wider study: Samples representing acute and convalescent COVID-19 were sourced from the United States, Italy and Spain.

Assay: immunoSEQ multiplex PCR; the TCRdb copy retains only in-frame clones and omits some. Here the sample spans some 200,000 clones, approximately 84% being singletons. Trimming pared 3 bases from V and 2 bases from J, leaving 12 bases between. Germline CDR1 reads SGDLS; CDR2 reads YYNGEE. The CDR3 sequence is 16 residues long. Sequencing used peripheral blood. J is TRBJ1-6 and V is TRBV9; D is possibly TRBD1 (6 bases). This clonotype was sampled from a human donor with acute or convalescent COVID-19. The donor label of this sample is uncertain. CDR3: CASSGPGQPYNSPLHF. The CDR3 bases are TGTGCCAGCAGCGGCCCGGGACAACCCTATAATTCACCCCTCCACTTT.